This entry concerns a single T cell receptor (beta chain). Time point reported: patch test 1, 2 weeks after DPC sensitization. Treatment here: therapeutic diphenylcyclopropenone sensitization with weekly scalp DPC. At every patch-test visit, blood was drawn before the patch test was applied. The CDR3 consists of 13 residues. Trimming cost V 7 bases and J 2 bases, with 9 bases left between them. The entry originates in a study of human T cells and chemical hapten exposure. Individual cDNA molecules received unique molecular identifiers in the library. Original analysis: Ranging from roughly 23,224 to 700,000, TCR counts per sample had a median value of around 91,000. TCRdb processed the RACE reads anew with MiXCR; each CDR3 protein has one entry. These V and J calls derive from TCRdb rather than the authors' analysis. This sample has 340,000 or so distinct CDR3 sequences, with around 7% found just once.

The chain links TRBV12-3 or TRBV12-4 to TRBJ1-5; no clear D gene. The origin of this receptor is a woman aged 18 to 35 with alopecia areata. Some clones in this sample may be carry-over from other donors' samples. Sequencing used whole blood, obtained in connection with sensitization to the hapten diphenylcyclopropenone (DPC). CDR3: CASTLDGNQPQHF. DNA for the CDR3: TGTGCCAGCACCCTGGACGGCAATCAGCCCCAGCATTTT.